This passage covers 30 T cell receptor beta chains from one sample sequenced in a study of neurological immune-mediated disorders. Time point indicated: longitudinal time-point 1 (baseline). Each CDR3 protein gets one entry after TCRdb re-called the 5' RACE reads with MiXCR. The table records 55,000 to 65,000 distinct CDR3 sequences, about 10% of them present only once. The sample was PBMCs. All receptors come from a male donor with HTLV-1-associated myelopathy (HAM/TSP).

This clonotype showed up just a few times. The V and J genes are TRBV18 and TRBJ2-6; D is ambiguous. This CDR3 is built from 16 residues. Trimming left V 6 bases short and J 0 bases short, with 12 bases between. Germline CDR1 and CDR2: KGHSH and LQKENI. CDR3 nucleotides: TGTGCCAGCTCTCCGGTTAGGGCCTCTGGGGCCAACGTCCTGACTTTC. Translated, it gives CASSPVRASGANVLTF.

This clonotype was counted at least ten times. The chain is built from TRBV5-1 and TRBJ1-6; D remains ambiguous. Trimming removed 1 base from V and 7 bases from J, with 12 bases in between. The V gene's germline CDR1 is SGHRS and CDR2 YFSETQ. This CDR3 comprises 15 residues. The CDR3 protein is CASSLTEQLNSPLHF. In DNA form, the CDR3 reads TGCGCCAGCAGCTTGACGGAACAGCTAAATTCACCCCTCCACTTT.

Many counts were recorded for this clonotype. The rearrangement uses TRBV7-2 and TRBJ1-1, with a tentative D call TRBD1 (6 bases). Germline V CDR1 and CDR2: SGHTA, FQGNSA. The V end was cut by 5 bases, the J end by 10 bases, with 11 bases between. CDR3 length equals 11 residues. The CDR3 here is CASSNRVLAFF. For the CDR3, the DNA is TGTGCCAGCAGCAACAGGGTATTAGCTTTCTTT.

In this sample, this clonotype turned up a few times. This chain uses TRBV18 with TRBJ1-2; D perhaps matches TRBD1 (6 bases). Trimming took off 2 bases at V and 3 bases at J, with 13 bases between the two ends. Germline V gene lookup returns CDR1 KGHSH and CDR2 LQKENI. CDR3 length equals 15 residues. The CDR3 loop reads CASSPGPYRDYGYTF. For the CDR3, the DNA is TGTGCCAGCTCACCAGGCCCTTACAGGGACTATGGCTACACCTTC.

This clonotype was detected ten times or more. The J gene is TRBJ2-6, the V gene TRBV20-1; no firm D call. Germline CDR1 DFQATT, CDR2 SNEGSKA (reference sequence). Trimming shortened V by 7 bases and J by 0 bases, and 7 bases separated the two germline ends. This CDR3 contains 13 residues. CDR3 bases: TGCAGTGTGGGTGCCTCTGGGGCCAACGTCCTGACTTTC. Its protein is CSVGASGANVLTF.

This clonotype was seen a few times. The rearrangement uses TRBV7-8 and TRBJ2-7, with no clear D. V gave up 5 bases and J gave up 2 bases, with 13 bases separating them. The CDR3 has 14 amino acids. Per the germline V gene, CDR1 is SGHVS and CDR2 is FQNEAQ. CDR3: CASSGRTAAYEQYF. The CDR3, as DNA: TGTGCCAGCAGCGGCAGGACGGCCGCCTACGAGCAGTACTTC.

This clonotype showed up many times. Here the CDR3 DNA reads TGTGCCATCAGTGAGTCGAAGCCCGGGGAGCTGTTTTTT. This translates into CAISESKPGELFF. The chain recombines TRBV10-3 with TRBJ2-2; unclear D gene. The CDR3 totals 13 residues. Germline V gene data show CDR1 as ENHRY and CDR2 as SYGVKD. With 0 bases removed from V and 6 bases from J, the gap between germline ends came to 5 bases.

This clonotype was seen many times. The chain links TRBV25-1 to TRBJ1-5, with D unresolved. V shed 3 bases and J shed 6 bases, with 6 bases lying between them. CDR3 length: 12 residues. Germline CDR1 is MGHDK and CDR2 is SYGVNS. In DNA form, the CDR3 reads TGTGCCAGCAGTGATCTCGGTCAGCCCCAGCATTTT. This sequence encodes CASSDLGQPQHF.

In its sample, this clonotype was seen many times. The rearrangement uses TRBV5-5 and TRBJ2-2, with D possibly matching TRBD2 (5 bases). Trimming took 7 bases from V and 0 from J, leaving 10 bases between them. Germline CDR1 reads SGHKS; CDR2 reads YYEKEE (reference sequence). The CDR3 is 14 residues long. CDR3 protein: CASAGNANTGELFF. The CDR3 bases are TGTGCCAGCGCCGGGAACGCGAACACCGGGGAGCTGTTTTTT.

This clonotype has more than one count but fewer than ten. V is TRBV7-2 and J is TRBJ2-7; possibly TRBD1 for D (6 bases). From germline, CDR1 is SGHTA and CDR2 FQGNSA. Trimming took off 5 bases at V and 7 bases at J, with 21 bases between the two ends. The CDR3 loop spans 15 amino acids. The CDR3 DNA reads TGTGCCAGCAGCCGTGACAGGACCCGAGGGTTGGAGCAGTACTTC. Translation gives CASSRDRTRGLEQYF.

A note on this clonotype: One junction end does not reproduce the germline sequence, and a read error may be involved. The chain recombines TRBV2 with TRBJ1-6; 8 bases line up with TRBD1. The CDR3 runs 15 residues. Germline V gene data show CDR1 as SNHLY and CDR2 as FYNNEI. CDR3 protein: CASRRTGGDNSLLHF. The CDR3 DNA follows: TGTGCCAGCAGACGTACAGGGGGAGATAATTCACTCCTCCACTTT.

This clonotype was counted a few times. V is TRBV28 and J is TRBJ1-6, with D tentatively TRBD1 (6 bases). Germline V CDR1 and CDR2: MDHEN, SYDVKM. Trimming removed 8 bases from V and 7 bases from J, with 18 bases in between. The CDR3 consists of 15 residues. In DNA, the CDR3 is TGTGCCAGCCTAGGGGGGGCGAGCTACAATTCACCCCTCCACTTT. It specifies CASLGGASYNSPLHF. Full variable domain (rest looked up from reference TRBV28 and TRBJ1-6): DVKVTQSSRYLVKRTGEKVFLECVQDMDHENMFWYRQDPGLGLRLIYFSYDVKMKEKGDIPEGYSVSREKKERFSLILESASTNQTSMYLCASLGGASYNSPLHFGNGTRLTVT.

In this sample, this clonotype turned up many times. This CDR3 reads CASSPRRDYEQYF. The CDR3 DNA is TGTGCCAGCTCACCACGACGGGACTACGAGCAGTACTTC. The chain is built from TRBV18 and TRBJ2-7, with TRBD2 as a possible D gene (5 bases). In germline, CDR1 is KGHSH, CDR2 LQKENI. CDR3 length equals 13 residues. V lost 1 base and J 3 bases, leaving 7 bases between the germline ends.

Turning to this clonotype: The junction departs from the called germline gene at one end, perhaps through a read error. The chain combines TRBV18 with TRBJ1-1; D is unclear. CDR1 and CDR2 (germline): KGHSH, LQKENI. There are 16 residues in the CDR3. In nucleotides, the CDR3 is TGTGTCAGCTCACCAGATTTTGTTAAGGTGATGGGTGAAGCTTTCTTT. Translating gives CVSSPDFVKVMGEAFF.

This clonotype was detected many times. The chain uses TRBV20-1 and TRBJ1-2, with 7 bases identical to TRBD1. CDR1 DFQATT and CDR2 SNEGSKA come from the germline V gene (reference sequence). This CDR3 region has 14 residues. Trimming at V came to 3 bases and at J to 5 bases, leaving 9 bases not matched to a gene. CDR3 sequence (DNA): TGCAGTGCTAGTGGGGACAGTTTCCTTTATGGCTACACCTTC. Translated, it gives CSASGDSFLYGYTF.

This clonotype occurred many times. The chain combines TRBV20-1 with TRBJ1-5, with D uncertain. Trimming cost V 5 bases and J 7 bases, with 24 bases left between them. The germline V gene has CDR1 DFQATT and CDR2 SNEGSKA (reference sequence). The CDR3 has 16 amino acids. CDR3 residues: CSADSKGPTTQQPQHF. In DNA form, the CDR3 reads TGCAGTGCTGACTCGAAAGGCCCCACCACACAACAGCCCCAGCATTTT.

The gene calls are TRBV27 and TRBJ1-1; 9 bases fit TRBD1. This CDR3 has 15 residues. Germline V CDR1 and CDR2: MNHEY, SMNVEV (reference sequence). V gave up 4 bases and J gave up 2 bases; unmatched junction bases: 5. The DNA for the CDR3 is TGTGCCAGCAGTTCCCGGACAGGGGAAAACACTGAAGCTTTCTTT. Its translation is CASSSRTGENTEAFF.

This clonotype has at least ten counts. The rearrangement uses TRBV25-1 and TRBJ2-3; no definite D call. CDR3 size: 14 residues. Per the germline V gene, CDR1 is MGHDK and CDR2 is SYGVNS. With 8 bases removed from V and 3 bases from J, the gap between germline ends came to 15 bases. CDR3 nucleotides: TGTGCCAGCGGCCTTATGGGTAGTACAGATACGCAGTATTTT. Translation: CASGLMGSTDTQYF.

Ten or more counts support this clonotype. The gene calls are TRBV7-2 and TRBJ1-1, with D possibly TRBD1 on 5 matching bases. Germline V gene sequence: CDR1 SGHTA, CDR2 FQGNSA. Trimming cost V 0 bases and J 1 base, with 9 bases left between them. The CDR3 has 15 residues. CDR3 sequence reads: CASSLAPGGNTEAFF. Here the CDR3 DNA reads TGTGCCAGCAGCTTAGCGCCGGGGGGGAACACTGAAGCTTTCTTT.

This clonotype has only one observation. Possible read error: a much larger clone is one base away. The chain carries TRBV18 and TRBJ1-1; D is possibly TRBD1 (6 bases). There are 15 residues in the CDR3. CDR1 KGHSH and CDR2 LQKENI come from the germline V gene. Trimming pared 2 bases from V and 7 bases from J, leaving 17 bases between. The CDR3 protein is CASSPKSTGSHEAFF. The CDR3 coding sequence is TGTGCCAGCTCACCAAAGTCAACAGGGTCGCATGAAGCTTTCTTT.

This clonotype was recorded many times. This chain connects TRBV20-1 to TRBJ2-7, with D unresolved. The V end was cut by 2 bases, the J end by 2 bases, with 16 bases between. CDR1 is DFQATT, CDR2 SNEGSKA, per germline (reference sequence). The CDR3 contains 15 residues. Written as DNA, the CDR3 is TGCAGTGCTAGATGGGCAGCTAGGGCCACCTACGAGCAGTACTTC. This codes for CSARWAARATYEQYF.

This clonotype has a count of ten or more. V and J are TRBV7-2 and TRBJ2-3; no firm D call. Germline lookup yields CDR1 SGHTA and CDR2 FQGNSA. Trimming shortened V by 3 bases and J by 4 bases, and 8 bases separated the two germline ends. This CDR3 region has 13 residues. In nucleotides, the CDR3 is TGTGCCAGCAGCTTTGTTCCCCCAGATACGCAGTATTTT. Translation: CASSFVPPDTQYF.

This clonotype was recorded at least ten times. V gene TRBV24-1 combines with J gene TRBJ2-7; no definite D call. CDR3 size: 13 residues. Germline CDR1 is KGHDR and CDR2 is SFDVKD. Trimming cost V 3 bases and J 3 bases, with 8 bases left between them. The CDR3 DNA follows: TGTGCCACCAGTGATGCTGACATCTACGAGCAGTACTTC. It translates to CATSDADIYEQYF.

This clonotype has ten or more counts. The chain is built from TRBV20-1 and TRBJ2-5, with 8 bases fitting TRBD2. Germline values: CDR1 DFQATT, CDR2 SNEGSKA (reference sequence). With 2 bases clipped from V and 1 base from J, the junction kept 3 bases outside the gene matches. The CDR3 is 14 residues long. Written as DNA, the CDR3 is TGCAGTGCTAGACGGGGGGGGAGCCAAGAGACCCAGTACTTC. This translates into CSARRGGSQETQYF.

This clonotype was seen many times. The gene calls are TRBV27 and TRBJ1-1, with 8 positions matching TRBD1. This CDR3 has 16 residues. Per germline, CDR1 MNHEY and CDR2 SMNVEV (reference sequence). V lost 5 bases to trimming and J lost 0 bases; unmatched junction nucleotides: 8. Here the CDR3 reads CASSQGAGVMNTEAFF. CDR3 sequence (DNA): TGTGCCAGCAGTCAGGGGGCAGGGGTGATGAACACTGAAGCTTTCTTT.

In its sample, this clonotype was seen many times. The V call is TRBV5-1, the J call TRBJ2-5; no firm D call. The CDR3 loop spans 15 amino acids. Germline V gene sequence: CDR1 SGHRS, CDR2 YFSETQ. The V end was cut by 0 bases, the J end by 0 bases, with 9 bases between. CDR3 bases: TGCGCCAGCAGCTTGGGCCCAGCTTACCAAGAGACCCAGTACTTC. This sequence encodes CASSLGPAYQETQYF.

V gene TRBV29-1 combines with J gene TRBJ1-5; D remains ambiguous. V lost 4 bases and J 3 bases, leaving 7 bases between the germline ends. Germline loops: CDR1 SQVTM, CDR2 ANQGSEA. The CDR3 has 12 amino acids. In DNA, the CDR3 is TGCAGCGTTGCCCAACACAATCAGCCCCAGCATTTT. Translated, it gives CSVAQHNQPQHF. Variable domain in full (rest from reference TRBV29-1 and TRBJ1-5): SAVISQKPSRDICQRGTSLTIQCQVDSQVTMMFWYRQQPGQSLTLIATANQGSEATYESGFVIDKFPISRPNLTFSTLTVSNMSPEDSSIYLCSVAQHNQPQHFGDGTRLSIL.

This clonotype was recorded many times. This chain uses TRBV6-1 with TRBJ2-2; D may be TRBD1 (6 bases). Germline V gene lookup returns CDR1 MNHNS and CDR2 SASEGT. The V and J ends lost 5 bases and 1 base respectively, with 14 bases between them. The CDR3 has 16 residues. CDR3 amino acids: CASSTQATGNTGELFF. Here the CDR3 DNA reads TGTGCCAGCAGTACCCAGGCGACAGGGAACACCGGGGAGCTGTTTTTT.

In this sample, this clonotype turned up a few times. The chain employs TRBV5-1 and TRBJ2-7, with D uncertain. The germline V gene encodes CDR1 SGHRS and CDR2 YFSETQ. The CDR3 sequence is 14 residues long. Trimming removed 0 bases from V and 2 bases from J, with 9 bases in between. The CDR3 sequence is CASSLAGSTYEQYF. The CDR3, as DNA: TGCGCCAGCAGCTTGGCCGGTTCTACCTACGAGCAGTACTTC.

This clonotype was detected many times. V usage is TRBV7-9 and J usage is TRBJ2-6; 8 bases line up with TRBD1. V was pared by 4 bases and J by 0 bases, with 8 bases of the junction left unmatched. This CDR3 contains 18 residues. Germline V gene data show CDR1 as SEHNR and CDR2 as FQNEAQ (reference sequence). The CDR3 coding sequence is TGTGCCAGCAGCTCATGGGGGCAGGGGGCCTCTGGGGCCAACGTCCTGACTTTC. Encoded protein: CASSSWGQGASGANVLTF.